Presented here are 24 T cell receptor beta chains from one specimen sequenced in a study of technical replicates of blood from several donors. The assay was immunoSEQ multiplex PCR, and TCRdb's table has in-frame clones only and misses some. The sample has about 70,000 clones; over 85% are singletons. Material for sequencing was T cells isolated from PBMCs. The source of these receptors is a human donor in good health.

The chain joins TRBV7-9 to TRBJ2-1; TRBD2 agrees at 8 bases. V lost 5 bases to trimming and J lost 10 bases; unmatched junction nucleotides: 13. The CDR3 length is 15 residues. CDR1 SEHNR and CDR2 FQNEAQ come from the germline V gene (reference sequence). DNA of the CDR3: TGTGCCAGCAGCGGGTTTTCAACGAGCGGGAGAGAGCAGTTCTTC. This encodes CASSGFSTSGREQFF.

The genes are TRBV7-6 and TRBJ2-2; 12 nucleotides agree with TRBD2. The CDR3 is 19 residues long. Looked up from germline, CDR1 is SGHVS and CDR2 is FNYEAQ. J was trimmed by 4 bases and V by 2 bases; bases with no gene match: 11. CDR3 DNA: TGTGCCAGCAGCTTAAACATAGGACTAGCGGGATCCTCCACCGGGGAGCTGTTTTTT. Protein product: CASSLNIGLAGSSTGELFF.

This chain joins TRBV2 and TRBJ2-5, with D perhaps TRBD2 (5 bases). V was clipped by 7 bases and J by 9 bases, with 15 bases between them. The CDR3 length is 12 residues. Germline V CDR1 and CDR2: SNHLY, FYNNEI. The CDR3 coding sequence is TGTGCCAGCAAGGATAACTCGGAGGCCCAGTACTTC. Translating gives CASKDNSEAQYF. Filled out from reference TRBV2 and TRBJ2-5, the complete variable domain reads EPEVTQTPSHQVTQMGQEVILRCVPISNHLYFYWYRQILGQKVEFLVSFYNNEISEKSEIFDDQFSVERPDGSNFTLKIRSTKLEDSAMYFCASKDNSEAQYFGPGTRLLVL.

This clone came up once. The CDR3 spells CASSSRMGGTHEQYF. The CDR3, as DNA: TGTGCCAGCAGCTCTCGGATGGGAGGAACGCACGAGCAGTACTTC. The chain links TRBV27 to TRBJ2-7; tentatively, D is TRBD2 (6 bases). Germline V lookup: CDR1 MNHEY, CDR2 SMNVEV (reference sequence). With 6 bases removed from V and 5 bases from J, the gap between germline ends came to 20 bases. The length of the CDR3 is 15 residues.

V gene TRBV21-1 combines with J gene TRBJ1-1; the D call of TRBD1 is as the table states it, not checked on the DNA. TRBV21-1 has pseudogene status. The CDR3 extends over 15 amino acids. The CDR3 spells CASSPRDSDYTEAFF. CDR3 DNA sequence: TGTGCCAGCAGCCCCCGGGACAGCGATTACACTGAAGCTTTCTTT.

The chain links TRBV13 to TRBJ2-4; D unresolved. Per germline, CDR1 PRHDT and CDR2 FYEKMQ (reference sequence). The CDR3 runs 12 residues. The ends were cut back, 4 bases at V and 5 bases at J, with 6 bases in the middle. The CDR3 DNA is TGTGCCAGCAGCTCCCGAGAAAACATTCAGTACTTC. As protein: CASSSRENIQYF.

The V and J genes are TRBV6-1 and TRBJ1-5; a possible D gene is TRBD1 (6 bases). Germline V gene lookup returns CDR1 MNHNS and CDR2 SASEGT. V was cut by 1 base and J by 6 bases, with 13 bases left in between. CDR3 length equals 15 residues. The CDR3 region has the DNA TGTGCCAGCAGTGAAGGTGCCAGGGGCGGTCAGCCCCAGCATTTT. It is translated as CASSEGARGGQPQHF.

This sequence joins TRBV6-1 and TRBJ1-3; D not resolved. Trimming removed 6 bases at V and 11 bases at J, with 17 bases between. Germline V gene lookup returns CDR1 MNHNS and CDR2 SASEGT. This CDR3 comprises 13 residues. The CDR3 bases are TGTGCCAGCAGCGCAACCCGGCGGAGCGCCATATATTTT. Translated: CASSATRRSAIYF.

This rearrangement joins TRBV5-1 to TRBJ1-1; D gene ambiguous. Trimming took off 0 bases at V and 6 bases at J, with 9 bases between the two ends. The CDR3 is 13 residues long. Germline V gene data show CDR1 as SGHRS and CDR2 as YFSETQ. CDR3 loop: CASSLAWRAEAFF. CDR3 nucleotide sequence: TGCGCCAGCAGCTTGGCCTGGAGGGCTGAAGCTTTCTTT.

The V gene is TRBV6-1, the J gene TRBJ2-7, with 7 nucleotides matching TRBD1. The V gene end was trimmed by 6 bases and the J gene end by 2 bases; junction bases not matched to a gene: 4. This CDR3 comprises 13 residues. Germline loops: CDR1 MNHNS, CDR2 SASEGT. The CDR3 is CASRPQGTYEQYF. As DNA, the CDR3 is TGTGCCAGCAGACCACAGGGGACCTACGAGCAGTACTTC.

Concerning this clone: The final CDR3 position lacks the conserved phenylalanine or tryptophan, pointing to a likely read error. Because the CDR3's place on the DNA is in doubt, the DNA is left out and the CDR3 is given as listed by TCRdb. The gene calls are TRBV28 and TRBJ2-7; the tabulated D call, TRBD2, remains unverified against the DNA. CDR1 and CDR2 from the germline V gene are MDHEN and SYDVKM. Counting both end residues, the CDR3 totals 10 amino acids. CDR3 loop: CASKRLAFQT.

The rearrangement joins TRBV4-3 to TRBJ2-7; the D gene is possibly TRBD2 (5 bases). Trimming shortened V by 0 bases and J by 3 bases, and 12 bases separated the two germline ends. In germline, CDR1 is LGHNA, CDR2 YSLEER. The CDR3 spans 15 residues. CDR3 region: CASSQDFTSYYEQYF. DNA for the CDR3: TGCGCCAGCAGCCAAGACTTTACTAGTTACTACGAGCAGTACTTC.

This chain joins TRBV21-1 and TRBJ2-1; the table's D call TRBD2 went unverified against the DNA. TRBV21-1 is flagged as a pseudogene. The CDR3 sequence is 18 residues long. The CDR3 is CASSKVEKRGSSYNEQFF. The CDR3 DNA reads TGTGCCAGCAGCAAAGTGGAGAAGCGGGGGAGCTCCTACAATGAGCAGTTCTTC.

The CDR3 loop reads CASSDSRYKREYSGELFF. CDR3 nucleotide sequence: TGTGCCAGCAGTGACTCGAGGTACAAGCGGGAGTATTCCGGGGAGCTGTTTTTT. V usage is TRBV6-4 and J usage is TRBJ2-2, with 8 nucleotides matching TRBD2. Germline V gives CDR1 MRHNA, CDR2 SNTAGT. This CDR3 has 18 amino acids. The trim removed 0 bases at V and 6 bases at J, leaving 12 bases unmatched.

This chain connects TRBV7-2 to TRBJ2-3; 7 nucleotides line up with TRBD2. There are 14 residues in the CDR3. With 5 bases clipped from V and 1 base from J, the junction kept 3 bases outside the gene matches. CDR1 and CDR2 from the germline V gene are SGHTA and FQGNSA. The CDR3 DNA reads as TGTGCCAGCAGCCATACTAGCGGCACAGATACGCAGTATTTT. This translates into CASSHTSGTDTQYF.

The rearrangement links TRBV4-1 to TRBJ2-1, with 8 nucleotides matching TRBD1. Germline trimming cut 3 bases from V and 5 bases from J; bases unmatched to any gene: 6. This CDR3 contains 15 residues. The germline CDR1 and CDR2 sequences are MGHRA and YSYEKL. In nucleotides, the CDR3 is TGCGCCAGCAGCCAGACAGGGGTAGGGAACAATGAGCAGTTCTTC. This encodes CASSQTGVGNNEQFF.

The chain links TRBV19 to TRBJ1-1; 7 bases line up with TRBD1. The germline V gene encodes CDR1 LNHDA and CDR2 SQIVND (reference sequence). V shed 4 bases and J 1 base; nucleotides not matched to a gene: 6. CDR3 length: 15 residues. The CDR3 here is CASSTSGQKNTEAFF. The CDR3 nucleotides read TGTGCCAGTAGTACTTCGGGACAGAAGAACACTGAAGCTTTCTTT.

CDR3 DNA: TGTGCCAGCAGCGCCCCCGGGACTACTGACAATGAGCAGTTCTTC. As protein: CASSAPGTTDNEQFF. The chain carries TRBV14 and TRBJ2-1; 7 bases are a match to TRBD2. With 5 bases clipped from V and 5 bases from J, the junction kept 9 bases outside the gene matches. The germline gives CDR1 SGHDN, CDR2 FVKESK. This CDR3 has 15 residues.

Comments on this clone: A read error may produce the germline difference seen at one junction end. The V gene is TRBV5-4, the J gene TRBJ2-7; tentative D call: TRBD2 (6 bases). CDR1 and CDR2 from the germline V gene are SGHNT and YYREEE (reference sequence). The CDR3 consists of 14 residues. Written as DNA, the CDR3 is TGTGCCAGCAGCTTCGGGGGTTCCCTATACGGGCAGTACTTC. The encoded protein is CASSFGGSLYGQYF.

This sequence joins TRBV25-1 and TRBJ1-4; 7 bases map to TRBD1. The CDR3 is 16 amino acids. Losses at the gene ends were 0 bases for V and 5 bases for J; bases not matched to a gene: 6. The germline gives CDR1 MGHDK, CDR2 SYGVNS. CDR3: CASSEYSEGQNEKLFF. The CDR3 DNA reads TGTGCCAGCAGTGAATATTCGGAGGGACAGAATGAAAAACTGTTTTTT.

The rearrangement links TRBV9 to TRBJ2-7; TRBD2 agrees at 14 bases. The CDR3 totals 15 residues. In germline, CDR1 is SGDLS, CDR2 YYNGEE. V lost 4 bases, J lost 2 bases, and 2 bases stayed unmatched. CDR3 DNA: TGTGCCAGCAGCCCGGGACTAGCGGGAGCCTACGAGCAGTACTTC. It codes for CASSPGLAGAYEQYF.

The chain couples TRBV6-5 to TRBJ2-1; TRBD2 agrees at 7 bases. V lost 7 bases and J lost 9; bases outside the gene matches: 15. Per germline, CDR1 MNHEY and CDR2 SVGAGI. The CDR3 is 15 residues long. The CDR3 nucleotides read TGTGCCAGCACTCCCAGCTGGGGGAGGGCCGTTGAGCAGTTCTTC. This sequence encodes CASTPSWGRAVEQFF.

CDR3 sequence (DNA): TGTGCCAGCAGTTCAACTCGGGGCGGGAGGAACTACGAGCAGTACTTC. This codes for CASSSTRGGRNYEQYF. The rearrangement joins TRBV7-9 to TRBJ2-7, with 8 bases fitting TRBD2. V was pared by 6 bases and J by 3 bases, with 13 bases of the junction left unmatched. The CDR3 has 16 amino acids. Per the germline V gene, CDR1 is SEHNR and CDR2 is FQNEAQ (reference sequence).

This chain uses TRBV19 with TRBJ1-5; D not resolved. V gave up 3 bases and J gave up 0 bases, with 21 bases separating them. Germline-derived CDR1 and CDR2 are LNHDA and SQIVND (reference sequence). This CDR3 spans 19 amino acids. CDR3 nucleotides: TGTGCCAGTAGTATGTCCAGGATGAGGAGGTACCATAGCAATCAGCCCCAGCATTTT. The encoded protein is CASSMSRMRRYHSNQPQHF.